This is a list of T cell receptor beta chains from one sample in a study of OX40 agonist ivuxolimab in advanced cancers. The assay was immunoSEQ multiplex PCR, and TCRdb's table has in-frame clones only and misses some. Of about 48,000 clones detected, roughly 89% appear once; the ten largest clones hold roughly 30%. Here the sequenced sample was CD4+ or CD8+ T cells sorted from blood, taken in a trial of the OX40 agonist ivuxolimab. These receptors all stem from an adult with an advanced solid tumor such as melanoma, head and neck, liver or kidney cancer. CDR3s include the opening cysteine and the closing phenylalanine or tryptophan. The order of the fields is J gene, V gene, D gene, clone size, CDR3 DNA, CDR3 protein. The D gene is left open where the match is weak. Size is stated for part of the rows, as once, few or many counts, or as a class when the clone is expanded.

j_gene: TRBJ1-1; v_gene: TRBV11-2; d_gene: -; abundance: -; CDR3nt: TGTGCCAGCAGCTTAGGGGCATTTGACTCCCAGGGAGCTTTCTTT; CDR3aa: CASSLGAFDSQGAFF
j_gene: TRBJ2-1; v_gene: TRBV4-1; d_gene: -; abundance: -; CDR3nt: TGCGCCAGCAGCCACCAGGACAGACCCCAGTCCTACAATGAGCAGTTCTTC; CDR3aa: CASSHQDRPQSYNEQFF
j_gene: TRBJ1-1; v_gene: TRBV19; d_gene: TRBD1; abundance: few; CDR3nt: TGTGCCAGTAGCCTACCGGGACAGGCGAACACTGAAGCTTTCTTT; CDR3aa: CASSLPGQANTEAFF
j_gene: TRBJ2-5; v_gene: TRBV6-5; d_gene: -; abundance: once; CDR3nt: TGTGCCAGCGGGTTGGAACAAGAGACCCAGTACTTC; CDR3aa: CASGLEQETQYF
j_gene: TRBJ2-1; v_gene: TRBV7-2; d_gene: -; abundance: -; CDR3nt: TGTGCCAGCAGCTTAGCGCTCCAAGAGCAGTTCTTC; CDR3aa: CASSLALQEQFF
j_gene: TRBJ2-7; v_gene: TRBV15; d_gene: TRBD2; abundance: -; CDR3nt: TGTGCCACCAGCGGACTCAGACAGACTAGCGGGTTGGGACCATACGAGCAGTACTTC; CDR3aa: CATSGLRQTSGLGPYEQYF
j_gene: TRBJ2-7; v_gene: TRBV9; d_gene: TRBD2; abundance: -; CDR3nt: TGTGCCAGCAGCGAAAGCGGGGGTTACGAGCAGTACTTC; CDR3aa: CASSESGGYEQYF
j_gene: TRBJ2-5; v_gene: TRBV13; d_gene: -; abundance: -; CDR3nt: TGTGCCAGCAGCTTAGAAGGGGCAGTGGCCGGGACGAAACAGTACTTC; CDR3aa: CASSLEGAVAGTKQYF
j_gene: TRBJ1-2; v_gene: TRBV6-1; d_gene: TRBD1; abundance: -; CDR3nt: TGTGCCAGCACCAATACCCCGGGACAGAGCTATGGCTACACCTTC; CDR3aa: CASTNTPGQSYGYTF
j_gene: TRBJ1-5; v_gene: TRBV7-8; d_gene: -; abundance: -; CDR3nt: TGTGCCAGCAGCTTAGGGAGGGGTGAGCCCCAGCATTTT; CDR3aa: CASSLGRGEPQHF
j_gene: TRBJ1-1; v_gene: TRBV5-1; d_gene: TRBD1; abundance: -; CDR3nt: TGCGCCAGCAGCTGGACAGGGGAGGCTGAAGCTTTCTTT; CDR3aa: CASSWTGEAEAFF